The clone carrying this T cell receptor beta chain was recorded a few times. The antigen remains undetermined. TCRdb re-called the RT-PCR reads through MiXCR, storing one row per CDR3 protein. The table has around 520,000 distinct CDR3 sequences, 10% to 15% seen once. The CDR3 has 16 residues. Germline trimming cut 2 bases from V and 0 bases from J; bases unmatched to any gene: 3. Germline V gene sequence: CDR1 SGHRS, CDR2 YFSETQ. The sample belongs to a study of response to subunit inactivated influenza vaccine. Study-level results: It was suggested by the authors that few new T cells are recruited by each seasonal influenza vaccination.

Sequenced here: PBMCs from blood, sampled on the day of vaccination. The clonotype was recovered from a man over 45 who received an inactivated influenza vaccine. The chain links TRBV5-1 to TRBJ1-4; 8 bases map to TRBD1. The CDR3 bases are TGCGCCAGCAGCTTCTCACAGGGGGCAACTAATGAAAAACTGTTTTTT. Translating gives CASSFSQGATNEKLFF.